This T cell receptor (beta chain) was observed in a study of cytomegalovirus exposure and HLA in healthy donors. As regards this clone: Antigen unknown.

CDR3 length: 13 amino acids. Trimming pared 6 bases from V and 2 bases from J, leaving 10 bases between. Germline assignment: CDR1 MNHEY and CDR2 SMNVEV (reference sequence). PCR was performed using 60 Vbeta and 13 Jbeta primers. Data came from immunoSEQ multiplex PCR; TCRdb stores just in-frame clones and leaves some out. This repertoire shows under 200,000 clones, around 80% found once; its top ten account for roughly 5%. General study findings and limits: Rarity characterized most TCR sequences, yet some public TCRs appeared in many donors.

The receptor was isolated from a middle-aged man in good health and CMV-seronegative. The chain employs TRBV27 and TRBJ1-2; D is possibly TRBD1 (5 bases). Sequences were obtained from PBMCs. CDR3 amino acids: CASRPRGNYGYTF. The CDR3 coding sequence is TGTGCCAGCAGGCCCCGGGGGAACTATGGCTACACCTTC.